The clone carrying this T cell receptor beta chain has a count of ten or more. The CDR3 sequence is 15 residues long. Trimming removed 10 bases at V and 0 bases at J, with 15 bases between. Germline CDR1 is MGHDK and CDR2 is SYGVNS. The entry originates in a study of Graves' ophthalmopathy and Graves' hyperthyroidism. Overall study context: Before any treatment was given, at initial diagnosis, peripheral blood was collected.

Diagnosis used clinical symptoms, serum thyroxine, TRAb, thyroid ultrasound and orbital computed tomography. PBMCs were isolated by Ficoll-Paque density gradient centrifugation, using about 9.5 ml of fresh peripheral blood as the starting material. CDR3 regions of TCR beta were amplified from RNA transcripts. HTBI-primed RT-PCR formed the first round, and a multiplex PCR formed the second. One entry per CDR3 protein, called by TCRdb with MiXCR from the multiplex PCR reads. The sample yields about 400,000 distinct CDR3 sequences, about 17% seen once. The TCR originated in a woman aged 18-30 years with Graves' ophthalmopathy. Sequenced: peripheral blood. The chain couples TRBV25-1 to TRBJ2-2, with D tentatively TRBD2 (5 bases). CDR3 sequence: CATQIGIANTGELFF. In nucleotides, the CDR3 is TGTGCCACTCAGATCGGGATCGCGAACACCGGGGAGCTGTTTTTT. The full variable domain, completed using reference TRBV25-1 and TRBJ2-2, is EADIYQTPRYLVIGTGKKITLECSQTMGHDKMYWYQQDPGMELHLIHYSYGVNSTEKGDLSSESTVSRIRTEHFPLTLESARPSHTSQYLCATQIGIANTGELFFGEGSRLTVL.